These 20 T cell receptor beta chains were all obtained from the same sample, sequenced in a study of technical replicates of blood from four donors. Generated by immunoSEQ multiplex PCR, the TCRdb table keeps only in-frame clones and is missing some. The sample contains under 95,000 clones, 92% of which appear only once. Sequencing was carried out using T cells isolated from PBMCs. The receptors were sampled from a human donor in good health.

CDR3 region: CASSLIAGEQFF. The CDR3 bases are TGTGCCAGCAGTTTAATAGCGGGAGAGCAGTTCTTC. The chain employs TRBV27 and TRBJ2-1; 8 bases align to TRBD2. The CDR3 has 12 amino acids. Germline CDR1 reads MNHEY; CDR2 reads SMNVEV (reference sequence). With V trimmed by 2 bases and J by 10 bases, 1 base remained unmatched.

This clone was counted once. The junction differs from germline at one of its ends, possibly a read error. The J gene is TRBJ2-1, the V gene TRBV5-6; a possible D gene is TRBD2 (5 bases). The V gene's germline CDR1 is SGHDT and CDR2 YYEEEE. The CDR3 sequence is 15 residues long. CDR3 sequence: CASSLEAASFVEELF. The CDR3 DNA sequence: TGTGCCAGCAGCTTGGAGGCGGCTAGCTTTGTCGAAGAGCTCTTC.

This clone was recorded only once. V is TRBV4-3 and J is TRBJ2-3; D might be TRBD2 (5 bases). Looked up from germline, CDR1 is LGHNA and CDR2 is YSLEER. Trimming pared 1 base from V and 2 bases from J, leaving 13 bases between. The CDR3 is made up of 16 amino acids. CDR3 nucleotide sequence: TGCGCCAGCAGCCAAGTCGGGGAATCAGCCACAGATACGCAGTATTTT. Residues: CASSQVGESATDTQYF.

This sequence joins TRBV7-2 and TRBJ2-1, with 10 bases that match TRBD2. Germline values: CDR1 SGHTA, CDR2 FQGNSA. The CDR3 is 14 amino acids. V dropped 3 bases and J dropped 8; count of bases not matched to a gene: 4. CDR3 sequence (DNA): TGTGCCAGCAGCTTCACTAGCGGGAACTATGAGCAGTTCTTC. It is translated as CASSFTSGNYEQFF.

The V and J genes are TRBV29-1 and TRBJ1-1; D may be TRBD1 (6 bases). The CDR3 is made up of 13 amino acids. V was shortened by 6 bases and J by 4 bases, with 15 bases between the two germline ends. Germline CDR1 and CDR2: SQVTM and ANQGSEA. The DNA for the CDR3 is TGCAGCGTACAAGGGGGGGTCGTCACTGAAGCTTTCTTT. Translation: CSVQGGVVTEAFF.

CDR3 DNA: TGTGCCAGCAGCTCAAGACAGGGAGCCACCGGGGAGCTGTTTTTT. It yields the protein CASSSRQGATGELFF. The chain employs TRBV7-2 and TRBJ2-2; TRBD1 agrees at 7 bases. Germline loops: CDR1 SGHTA, CDR2 FQGNSA. This CDR3 is 15 amino acids long. The J segment lost 4 bases and the V segment lost 4 bases, leaving 6 bases of the junction unmatched. The full variable domain, in which reference TRBV7-2 and TRBJ2-2 provide the parts outside the CDR3, is GAGVSQSPSNKVTEKGKDVELRCDPISGHTALYWYRQSLGQGLEFLIYFQGNSAPDKSGLPSDRFSAERTGGSVSTLTIQRTQQEDSAVYLCASSSRQGATGELFFGEGSRLTVL.

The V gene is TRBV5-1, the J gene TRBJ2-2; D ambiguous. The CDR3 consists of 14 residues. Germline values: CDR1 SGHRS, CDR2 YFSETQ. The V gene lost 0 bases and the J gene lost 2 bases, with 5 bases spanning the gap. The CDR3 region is CASSLDINTGELFF. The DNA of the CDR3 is TGCGCCAGCAGCTTGGACATAAACACCGGGGAGCTGTTTTTT.

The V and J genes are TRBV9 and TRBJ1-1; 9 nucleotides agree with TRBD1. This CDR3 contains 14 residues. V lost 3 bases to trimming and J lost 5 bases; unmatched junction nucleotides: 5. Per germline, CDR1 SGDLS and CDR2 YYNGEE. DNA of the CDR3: TGTGCCAGCAGCGAGGGGACAGGGTGGACTGAAGCTTTCTTT. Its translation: CASSEGTGWTEAFF.

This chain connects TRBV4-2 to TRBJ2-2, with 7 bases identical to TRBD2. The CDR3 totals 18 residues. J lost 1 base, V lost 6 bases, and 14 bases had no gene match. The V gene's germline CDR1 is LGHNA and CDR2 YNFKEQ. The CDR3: CASSREPLGGMNTGELFF. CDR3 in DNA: TGTGCCAGCAGTCGAGAGCCGCTGGGAGGGATGAACACCGGGGAGCTGTTTTTT.

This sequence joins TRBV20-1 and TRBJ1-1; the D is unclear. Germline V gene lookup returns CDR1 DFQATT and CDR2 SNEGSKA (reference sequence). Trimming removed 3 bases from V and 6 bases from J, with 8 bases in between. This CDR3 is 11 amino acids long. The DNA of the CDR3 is TGCAGTGCTAGTTTGGCCCCTGAAGCTTTCTTT. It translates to CSASLAPEAFF.

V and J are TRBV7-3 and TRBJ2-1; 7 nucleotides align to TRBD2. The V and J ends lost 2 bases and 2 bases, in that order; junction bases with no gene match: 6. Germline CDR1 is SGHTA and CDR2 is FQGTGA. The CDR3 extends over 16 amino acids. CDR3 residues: CASSLGRETPYNEQFF. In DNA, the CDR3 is TGTGCCAGCAGCTTAGGGCGGGAGACACCCTACAATGAGCAGTTCTTC.

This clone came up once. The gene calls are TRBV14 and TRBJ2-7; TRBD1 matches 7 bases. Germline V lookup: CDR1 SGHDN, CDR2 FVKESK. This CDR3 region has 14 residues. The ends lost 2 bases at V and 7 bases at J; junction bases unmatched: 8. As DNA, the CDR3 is TGTGCCAGCAGCCAACCGAGACAGGGAGCGGAGCAGTACTTC. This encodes CASSQPRQGAEQYF.

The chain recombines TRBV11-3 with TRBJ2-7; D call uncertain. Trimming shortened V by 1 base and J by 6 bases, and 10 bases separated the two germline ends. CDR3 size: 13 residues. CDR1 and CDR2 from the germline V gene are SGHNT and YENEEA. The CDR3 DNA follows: TGTGCCAGCAGCTTAGGAGGTTCGGGCGAGCAGTACTTC. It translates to CASSLGGSGEQYF.

CDR3: CASSSGDRGVNEAFF. In DNA, the CDR3 is TGCGCCAGCAGCTCGGGGGACAGGGGGGTTAATGAAGCTTTCTTT. The V gene is TRBV5-1, the J gene TRBJ1-1; 11 bases agree with TRBD1. CDR3 length: 15 residues. Germline V gene sequence: CDR1 SGHRS, CDR2 YFSETQ. Losses at the gene ends were 3 bases for V and 7 bases for J; bases not matched to a gene: 8. The full variable domain, with the rest looked up from reference TRBV5-1 and TRBJ1-1, is KAGVTQTPRYLIKTRGQQVTLSCSPISGHRSVSWYQQTPGQGLQFLFEYFSETQRNKGNFPGRFSGRQFSNSRSEMNVSTLELGDSALYLCASSSGDRGVNEAFFGQGTRLTVV.

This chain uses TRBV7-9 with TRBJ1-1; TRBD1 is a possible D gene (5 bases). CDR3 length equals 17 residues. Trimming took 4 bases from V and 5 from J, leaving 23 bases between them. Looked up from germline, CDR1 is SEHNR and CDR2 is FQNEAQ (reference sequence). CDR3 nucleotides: TGTGCCAGCAGCTCCTCCTCCAGGGTACCCCTTTATACTGAAGCTTTCTTT. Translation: CASSSSSRVPLYTEAFF.

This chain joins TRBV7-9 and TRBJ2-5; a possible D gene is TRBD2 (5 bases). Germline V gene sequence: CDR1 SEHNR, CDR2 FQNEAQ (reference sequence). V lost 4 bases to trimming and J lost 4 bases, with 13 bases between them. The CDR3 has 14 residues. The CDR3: CASSSILDTETQYF. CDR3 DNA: TGTGCCAGCAGCTCGATACTAGACACAGAGACCCAGTACTTC.

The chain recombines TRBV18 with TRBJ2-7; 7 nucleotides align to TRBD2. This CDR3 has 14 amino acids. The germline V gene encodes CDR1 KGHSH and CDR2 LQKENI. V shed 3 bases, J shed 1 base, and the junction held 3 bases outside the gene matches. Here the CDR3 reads CASSPGGSSYEQYF. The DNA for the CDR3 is TGTGCCAGCTCACCCGGGGGGAGTTCCTACGAGCAGTACTTC.

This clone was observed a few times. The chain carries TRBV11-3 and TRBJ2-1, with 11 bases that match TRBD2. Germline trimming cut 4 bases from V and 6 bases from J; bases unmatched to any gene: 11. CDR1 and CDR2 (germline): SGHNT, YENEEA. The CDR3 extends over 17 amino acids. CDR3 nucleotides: TGTGCCAGCAGCTCGCCGGTGACTAGCGGGAACCGCAATGAGCAGTTCTTC. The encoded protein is CASSSPVTSGNRNEQFF.

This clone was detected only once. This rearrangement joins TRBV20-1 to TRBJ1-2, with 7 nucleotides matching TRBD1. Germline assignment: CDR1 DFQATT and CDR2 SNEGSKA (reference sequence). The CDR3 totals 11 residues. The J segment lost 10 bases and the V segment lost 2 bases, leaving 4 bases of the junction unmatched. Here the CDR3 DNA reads TGCAGTGCTAGAAGGGACAGATCCTACACCTTC. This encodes CSARRDRSYTF.

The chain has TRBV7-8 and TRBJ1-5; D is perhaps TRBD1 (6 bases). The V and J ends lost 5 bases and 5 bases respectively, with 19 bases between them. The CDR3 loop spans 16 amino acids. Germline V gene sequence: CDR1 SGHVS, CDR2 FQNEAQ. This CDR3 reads CASSARWGPGDQPQHF. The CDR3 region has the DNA TGTGCCAGCAGCGCCCGTTGGGGGCCTGGCGATCAGCCCCAGCATTTT. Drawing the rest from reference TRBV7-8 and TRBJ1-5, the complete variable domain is GAGVSQSPRYKVAKRGQDVALRCDPISGHVSLFWYQQALGQGPEFLTYFQNEAQLDKSGLPSDRFFAERPEGSVSTLKIQRTQQEDSAVYLCASSARWGPGDQPQHFGDGTRLSIL.